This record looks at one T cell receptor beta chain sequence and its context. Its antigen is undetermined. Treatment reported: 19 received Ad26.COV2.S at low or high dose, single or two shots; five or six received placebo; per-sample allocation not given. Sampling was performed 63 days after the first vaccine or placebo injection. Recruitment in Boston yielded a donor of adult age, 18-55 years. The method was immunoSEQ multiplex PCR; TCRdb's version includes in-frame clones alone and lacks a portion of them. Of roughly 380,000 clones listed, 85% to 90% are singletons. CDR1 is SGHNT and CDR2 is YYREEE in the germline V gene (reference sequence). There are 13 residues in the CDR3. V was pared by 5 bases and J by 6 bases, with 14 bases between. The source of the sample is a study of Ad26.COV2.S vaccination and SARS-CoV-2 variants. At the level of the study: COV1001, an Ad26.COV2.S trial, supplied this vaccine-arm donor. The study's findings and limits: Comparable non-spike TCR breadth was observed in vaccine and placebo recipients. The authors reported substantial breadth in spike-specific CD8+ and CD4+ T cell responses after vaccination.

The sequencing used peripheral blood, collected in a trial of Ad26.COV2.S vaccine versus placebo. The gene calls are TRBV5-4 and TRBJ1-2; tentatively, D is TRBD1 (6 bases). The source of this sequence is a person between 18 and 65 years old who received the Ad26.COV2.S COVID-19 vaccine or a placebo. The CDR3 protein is CASSPGQHDGYTF. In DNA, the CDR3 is TGTGCCAGCAGTCCGGGACAACACGATGGCTACACCTTC.